The subject of this entry is one T cell receptor (beta chain). Its specificity is not known. This specimen comes from a study of STAT3 mutations in large granular lymphocyte leukemia. Study-level information: Approximately 40% of treated T-LGLL patients showed hematologic response to immunosuppression. Study outcomes and limitations: All newly emerging clones after therapy were STAT3 wild type. Clonal expansion was inferred from samples taken at other timepoints. At least one immunodominant TCR beta clonotype appeared in every T-cell large granular lymphocyte leukemia patient. Some patients had persisting codominant clonotypes that could mask small clones.

Only in-frame clones appear in the TCRdb table, and some are missing; sequencing was by immunoSEQ multiplex PCR. The profile shows roughly 38,000 clones, nearly 90% of them singletons. This clonotype originated in a human donor with T large granular lymphocyte leukemia. Some clones in this sample may be carry-over from other donors' samples. Specimen: PBMCs.

CDR3 nucleotides: TGTGCCAGCAGCGTAGGATCGGGAGGGTATGAGCAGTTCTTC. This translates into CASSVGSGGYEQFF. This rearrangement joins TRBV9 to TRBJ2-1; 8 bases match TRBD2. The ends lost 0 bases at V and 8 bases at J; junction bases unmatched: 4. The CDR3 is 14 residues long. Germline CDR1 SGDLS, CDR2 YYNGEE. The full variable domain, in which reference TRBV9 and TRBJ2-1 provide the parts outside the CDR3, is DSGVTQTPKHLITATGQRVTLRCSPRSGDLSVYWYQQSLDQGLQFLIQYYNGEERAKGNILERFSAQQFPDLHSELNLSSLELGDSALYFCASSVGSGGYEQFFGPGTRLTVL.